These 25 T cell receptor beta chains share one sample of origin, sequenced in a study of Graves' ophthalmopathy and Graves' hyperthyroidism. Researchers took RNA transcripts and amplified TCR beta CDR3 regions from them. Investigators did first-round RT-PCR with HTBI primers, then second-round multiplex PCR. TCRdb re-analysed the multiplex PCR reads in MiXCR, keeping a single row per CDR3 protein. The sample has over a million distinct CDR3 sequences; about two fifths are singletons. Sequencing was done on a sample of peripheral blood or thyroid tissue (not recorded which). Source of these receptors: an adult man with Graves' hyperthyroidism.

This clonotype was detected many times. The V and J genes are TRBV7-8 and TRBJ1-2; D is unclear. Looked up from germline, CDR1 is SGHVS and CDR2 is FQNEAQ. The CDR3 is 13 residues long. Trimming stripped 5 bases from V and 5 bases from J, with 12 bases between. In nucleotides, the CDR3 is TGTGCCAGCAGCCCCCCCCGGTCGTATGGCTACACCTTC. Its protein is CASSPPRSYGYTF.

The chain employs TRBV20-1 and TRBJ2-5; 12 bases fit TRBD2. J gave up 7 bases and V 3 bases, and 6 bases lay outside the gene matches. Germline V lookup: CDR1 DFQATT, CDR2 SNEGSKA (reference sequence). CDR3 length equals 14 residues. The CDR3 DNA is TGCAGTGCTAGGAGGACTAGCGGGATGAGGACCCAGTACTTC. It translates to CSARRTSGMRTQYF.

The chain joins TRBV7-9 to TRBJ1-1; D may be TRBD1 (6 bases). The CDR3 length is 14 residues. Trimming pared 4 bases from V and 7 bases from J, leaving 16 bases between. Looked up from germline, CDR1 is SEHNR and CDR2 is FQNEAQ (reference sequence). CDR3 DNA sequence: TGTGCCAGCAGCTCGAGTCGGGGGCGGATTGAAGCTTTCTTT. Its protein product is CASSSSRGRIEAFF.

This CDR3 is CASSPTTGGPGGYTF. CDR3 coding DNA: TGTGCCAGCAGCCCAACGACAGGGGGCCCAGGTGGCTACACCTTC. The chain joins TRBV25-1 to TRBJ1-2, with 10 bases lining up with TRBD1. In germline, CDR1 is MGHDK, CDR2 SYGVNS. CDR3 length: 15 amino acids. J lost 7 bases, V lost 6 bases, and 11 bases had no gene match.

The V gene is TRBV20-1, the J gene TRBJ1-5; D uncertain. The CDR3 has 14 amino acids. Deletions cut 0 bases from V and 0 bases from J, with 6 bases between. The germline V gene has CDR1 DFQATT and CDR2 SNEGSKA (reference sequence). The CDR3 bases are TGCAGTGCTAGAGAGAATTATAGCAATCAGCCCCAGCATTTT. It encodes CSARENYSNQPQHF.

This clonotype occurred many times. The J gene is TRBJ1-2, the V gene TRBV6-5; 7 bases align to TRBD1. CDR3 length: 15 residues. With 5 bases clipped from V and 4 bases from J, the junction kept 10 bases outside the gene matches. Germline CDR1 MNHEY, CDR2 SVGAGI. DNA for the CDR3: TGTGCCAGCAGTACCGCGACCGGGACAGTCTATGGCTACACCTTC. This gives the protein CASSTATGTVYGYTF.

The chain recombines TRBV7-2 with TRBJ1-1; no clear D. V lost 3 bases and J 5 bases, leaving 13 bases between the germline ends. The CDR3 has 14 amino acids. Germline-derived CDR1 and CDR2 are SGHTA and FQGNSA. The CDR3 is CASSFVSGVTEAFF. The CDR3 region has the DNA TGTGCCAGCAGCTTCGTTAGCGGGGTAACTGAAGCTTTCTTT.

The chain has TRBV9 and TRBJ1-5; TRBD1 is a possible D gene (6 bases). CDR1 SGDLS and CDR2 YYNGEE come from the germline V gene. The V end lost 3 bases, the J end lost 7 bases, and 8 bases lay between the germline ends. This CDR3 spans 12 amino acids. DNA of the CDR3: TGTGCCAGCAGCGCCGGACAGCAGCCCCAGCATTTT. It encodes CASSAGQQPQHF.

This rearrangement joins TRBV24-1 to TRBJ2-7, with TRBD1 matching 11 bases. With 2 bases clipped from V and 6 bases from J, the junction kept 5 bases outside the gene matches. This CDR3 is built from 15 residues. In germline, CDR1 is KGHDR, CDR2 SFDVKD. The DNA for the CDR3 is TGTGCCACCAGTGATTGGGGACAGGGGGGCAGCGAGCAGTACTTC. Translated: CATSDWGQGGSEQYF.

The gene calls are TRBV19 and TRBJ2-1; TRBD2 is a possible D gene (6 bases). The germline gives CDR1 LNHDA, CDR2 SQIVND (reference sequence). CDR3 size: 15 residues. V gave up 3 bases and J gave up 9 bases, with 18 bases separating them. CDR3 sequence (DNA): TGTGCCAGTAGTATTCGACTAGAGGTTGGTGCTGAGCAGTTCTTC. Protein: CASSIRLEVGAEQFF. The full variable domain, its missing parts supplied by reference TRBV19 and TRBJ2-1, is DGGITQSPKYLFRKEGQNVTLSCEQNLNHDAMYWYRQDPGQGLRLIYYSQIVNDFQKGDIAEGYSVSREKKESFPLTVTSAQKNPTAFYLCASSIRLEVGAEQFFGPGTRLTVL.

This chain joins TRBV6-2 or TRBV6-3 and TRBJ1-1; 7 nucleotides agree with TRBD1. Trimming cost V 10 bases and J 1 base; bases outside gene matches: 15. The CDR3 runs to 16 residues. Germline assignment: CDR1 MNHEY and CDR2 SVGEGT. CDR3 sequence reads: CATQRGDRAANTEAFF. For the CDR3, the DNA is TGTGCCACCCAAAGGGGTGACAGGGCGGCGAACACTGAAGCTTTCTTT.

This clonotype was picked up a small number of times. The chain has TRBV4-3 and TRBJ2-3; D gene unclear. Trimming took 0 bases from V and 2 from J, leaving 9 bases between them. Germline V CDR1 and CDR2: LGHNA, YSLEER. The CDR3 has 15 amino acids. Here the CDR3 DNA reads TGCGCCAGCAGCCAAGATGCCCTTGTCACAGATACGCAGTATTTT. This translates into CASSQDALVTDTQYF.

There are many counts of this clonotype. The chain carries TRBV20-1 and TRBJ2-2; 10 bases agree with TRBD2. CDR1 is DFQATT, CDR2 SNEGSKA, per germline (reference sequence). J gave up 5 bases and V 5 bases, and 11 bases lay outside the gene matches. The CDR3 runs 16 residues. CDR3 DNA sequence: TGCAGTGCTCGGAGGCTAGCGGGAGATGGTACCGGGGAGCTGTTTTTT. Its translation is CSARRLAGDGTGELFF.

Turning to this clonotype: This sequence may be a read error, since a much larger clone differs from it by one base. The V gene is TRBV29-1, the J gene TRBJ1-1; 10 nucleotides agree with TRBD1. Germline lookup yields CDR1 SQVTM and CDR2 ANQGSEA. The CDR3 consists of 13 residues. The CDR3 sequence: CSGGTGEDTEALF. CDR3 bases: TGCAGCGGGGGGACAGGGGAGGACACTGAAGCTCTCTTT.

This clonotype was recorded at least ten times. The chain uses TRBV7-9 and TRBJ1-6, with D tentatively TRBD1 (5 bases). Germline V gives CDR1 SEHNR, CDR2 FQNEAQ (reference sequence). The CDR3 consists of 15 residues. Trimming cost V 5 bases and J 7 bases, with 15 bases left between them. In DNA form, the CDR3 reads TGTGCCAGCAGCCCCCCTTCGGGGGGGAATTCACCCCTCCACTTT. This translates into CASSPPSGGNSPLHF.

This clonotype was detected once. For the CDR3, the DNA is TGTGCCAGCAACCCAGTCTATTACACCGGGGAGCTGTTTTTT. Its translation is CASNPVYYTGELFF. The chain is built from TRBV6-1 and TRBJ2-2; unclear D gene. The CDR3 spans 14 residues. Trimming stripped 7 bases from V and 3 bases from J, with 12 bases between. Germline CDR1 MNHNS, CDR2 SASEGT.

This clonotype was seen repeatedly, ten times or more. The chain is built from TRBV3-1 and TRBJ1-5; no definite D call. This CDR3 contains 14 residues. Trimming stripped 0 bases from V and 7 bases from J, with 10 bases between. Germline values: CDR1 LGHDT, CDR2 YNNKEL (reference sequence). CDR3: CASSQDSGGQPQHF. CDR3 DNA: TGTGCCAGCAGCCAAGATTCGGGCGGGCAGCCCCAGCATTTT.

About this clonotype itself: A much more abundant neighbour one base away suggests this may be a read error. The V and J genes are TRBV20-1 and TRBJ1-4; tentative D call: TRBD1 (5 bases). The germline V gene encodes CDR1 DFQATT and CDR2 SNEGSKA (reference sequence). CDR3 length: 14 amino acids. V gave up 2 bases and J gave up 12 bases, with 19 bases separating them. The CDR3 DNA reads as TGCAGTGCTAGACTGGCGAGGGTAGGGGAAGAACTGTTTTTT. Residues: CSARLARVGEELFF.

This clonotype has only a few counts. The chain recombines TRBV6-1 with TRBJ2-5; D gene ambiguous. Germline assignment: CDR1 MNHNS and CDR2 SASEGT. V gave up 6 bases and J gave up 3 bases, with 14 bases separating them. This CDR3 has 14 residues. Here the CDR3 DNA reads TGTGCCAGCAGAAGGATCGTGGTCGAAGAGACCCAGTACTTC. Protein: CASRRIVVEETQYF.

Only a few counts were recorded for this clonotype. The rearrangement uses TRBV19 and TRBJ1-5, with 8 bases lining up with TRBD1. This CDR3 has 18 residues. Germline CDR1 LNHDA, CDR2 SQIVND (reference sequence). The V segment lost 6 bases and the J segment 0 bases; nucleotides outside the gene matches: 13. CDR3 in amino acids: CASSGGTGATPSNQPQHF. Written as DNA, the CDR3 is TGTGCCAGTAGCGGGGGGACAGGAGCCACACCTAGCAATCAGCCCCAGCATTTT.

This clonotype was seen ten or more times. The chain links TRBV9 to TRBJ1-2; a weak D match, TRBD1 (5 bases). Germline V gives CDR1 SGDLS, CDR2 YYNGEE. V was clipped by 3 bases and J by 2 bases, with 11 bases between them. This CDR3 is built from 14 residues. CDR3 in amino acids: CASSAGTENYGYTF. CDR3 bases: TGTGCCAGCAGCGCCGGGACCGAAAACTATGGCTACACCTTC.

This clonotype has just a few counts. The chain employs TRBV11-2 and TRBJ2-5, with D maybe TRBD2 (7 bases). The germline V and J ends were trimmed by 5 bases and 2 bases, with 18 bases remaining between them. The germline CDR1 and CDR2 sequences are SGHAT and FQNNGV. This CDR3 spans 16 amino acids. Here the CDR3 DNA reads TGTGCCAGCAGCCACGACGGGGGGCGAGGACAAGAGACCCAGTACTTC. Amino acids: CASSHDGGRGQETQYF.

Concerning this clonotype: A read error is possible here, since a much larger clone lies one base away. The genes are TRBV10-3 and TRBJ1-1; D unclear. The germline gives CDR1 ENHRY, CDR2 SYGVKD. The CDR3 is 13 residues long. The CDR3 protein is CARGSGGRTEALF. In DNA, the CDR3 is TGTGCACGTGGGTCGGGTGGGAGGACTGAAGCTCTCTTT.

This clonotype was seen repeatedly, ten times or more. This sequence joins TRBV7-9 and TRBJ1-1; D unresolved. CDR1 is SEHNR and CDR2 is FQNEAQ in the germline V gene (reference sequence). CDR3 length: 12 amino acids. V lost 7 bases and J 2 bases, leaving 8 bases between the germline ends. CDR3 DNA: TGTGCCAGCATGCGGGGAAACACTGAAGCTTTCTTT. Its translation: CASMRGNTEAFF.

This clonotype was recorded at least ten times. V gene TRBV7-2 combines with J gene TRBJ1-2; D gene ambiguous. CDR3 length equals 16 residues. Trimming pared 5 bases from V and 0 bases from J, leaving 16 bases between. Germline CDR1 is SGHTA and CDR2 is FQGNSA. The CDR3 sequence: CASSPERATANYGYTF. Here the CDR3 DNA reads TGTGCCAGCAGCCCGGAGAGGGCCACAGCTAACTATGGCTACACCTTC.